The 18 T cell receptor beta chains presented below share a single source sample, sequenced in a study of CD4 T cells in relation to SARS-CoV-2 and coronaviruses. Produced via immunoSEQ multiplex PCR; TCRdb's table is partial and in-frame only. The repertoire holds more than 20,000 clones, about three fifths seen once, with 11% in the top ten. The unexposed donors gave CD4+ T cells in 2011-2018, prior to COVID-19. CD4+ T cells were isolated from the cells after nine to eleven days of culture. Their cognate antigens are unknown. Sequencing was carried out using CD4+ T cells from PBMCs, cultured in vitro. Source of these receptors: a human donor in good health.

This clone was found a few times. The J gene is TRBJ2-1, the V gene TRBV23-1, with D tentatively TRBD1 (6 bases). TRBV23-1 is placed among ORFs of uncertain function. The germline V and J ends were trimmed by 7 bases and 7 bases, with 11 bases remaining between them. The CDR3 has 12 amino acids. The CDR3 region is CASKTGRNEQFF. DNA of the CDR3: TGCGCCAGCAAGACAGGACGGAATGAGCAGTTCTTC.

The chain carries TRBV5-1 and TRBJ2-2; 9 bases are shared with TRBD1. The CDR3 totals 15 residues. V dropped 6 bases and J dropped 5; count of bases not matched to a gene: 8. Germline CDR1 reads SGHRS; CDR2 reads YFSETQ. The CDR3 protein is CASIPGQGLTGELFF. The CDR3, as DNA: TGCGCCAGCATTCCGGGACAGGGATTAACCGGGGAGCTGTTTTTT. The full variable domain, in which reference TRBV5-1 and TRBJ2-2 provide the parts outside the CDR3, is KAGVTQTPRYLIKTRGQQVTLSCSPISGHRSVSWYQQTPGQGLQFLFEYFSETQRNKGNFPGRFSGRQFSNSRSEMNVSTLELGDSALYLCASIPGQGLTGELFFGEGSRLTVL.

The gene calls are TRBV9 and TRBJ2-3; no reliable D call. CDR1 and CDR2 from the germline V gene are SGDLS and YYNGEE. Trimming took 0 bases from V and 0 from J, leaving 5 bases between them. This CDR3 region has 14 residues. CDR3 coding DNA: TGTGCCAGCAGCGTAGGGGAAAGCACAGATACGCAGTATTTT. Its protein is CASSVGESTDTQYF.

The chain carries TRBV6-5 and TRBJ1-2; 7 bases match TRBD1. The germline V gene encodes CDR1 MNHEY and CDR2 SVGAGI. The CDR3 consists of 16 residues. With 2 bases clipped from V and 4 bases from J, the junction kept 10 bases outside the gene matches. CDR3 bases: TGTGCCAGCAGTTACCGGGACAGCTTCGGAGCCTATGGCTACACCTTC. This encodes CASSYRDSFGAYGYTF.

This clone was counted a few times. The chain couples TRBV7-2 to TRBJ2-7; perhaps TRBD1 as D (5 bases). V was pared by 1 base and J by 1 base, with 11 bases between. Germline V gene lookup returns CDR1 SGHTA and CDR2 FQGNSA. This CDR3 has 15 residues. CDR3 loop: CASSLERQISYEQYF. The CDR3 DNA reads as TGTGCCAGCAGCTTAGAACGACAGATTTCCTACGAGCAGTACTTC.

This chain uses TRBV2 with TRBJ1-2, with 8 nucleotides matching TRBD1. Germline V gene lookup returns CDR1 SNHLY and CDR2 FYNNEI. The CDR3 has 15 amino acids. Trimming took 6 bases from V and 0 from J; bases not matched to a gene: 6. Written as DNA, the CDR3 is TGTGCCAGCAGCCAGGACAGGGTGGCTAACTATGGCTACACCTTC. Its protein is CASSQDRVANYGYTF.

The V and J genes are TRBV4-3 and TRBJ2-5, with a tentative D call TRBD2 (5 bases). V was cut by 3 bases and J by 2 bases, with 13 bases left in between. This CDR3 region has 15 residues. The germline CDR1 and CDR2 sequences are LGHNA and YSLEER. CDR3 sequence: CASSQRAQPQETQYF. CDR3 in DNA: TGCGCCAGCAGCCAGCGGGCCCAGCCTCAAGAGACCCAGTACTTC.

The rearrangement joins TRBV5-4 to TRBJ2-7; no firm D call. Germline V lookup: CDR1 SGHNT, CDR2 YYREEE (reference sequence). With 2 bases removed from V and 0 bases from J, the gap between germline ends came to 9 bases. There are 14 residues in the CDR3. The CDR3: CASSLEVVSYEQYF. The CDR3 DNA is TGTGCCAGCAGCTTAGAAGTCGTCTCCTACGAGCAGTACTTC. Full variable domain (outside the CDR3, taken from reference TRBV5-4 and TRBJ2-7): ETGVTQSPTHLIKTRGQQVTLRCSSQSGHNTVSWYQQALGQGPQFIFQYYREEENGRGNFPPRFSGLQFPNYSSELNVNALELDDSALYLCASSLEVVSYEQYFGPGTRLTVT.

In this sample, this clone turned up once. J is TRBJ2-3 and V is TRBV7-8, with TRBD2 identical over 9 bases. Germline CDR1 and CDR2: SGHVS and FQNEAQ. Losses at the gene ends were 5 bases for V and 2 bases for J; bases not matched to a gene: 2. The CDR3 totals 14 residues. As DNA, the CDR3 is TGTGCCAGCAGCCGGACTAGCGTCACAGATACGCAGTATTTT. Its protein is CASSRTSVTDTQYF. The full variable domain, in which reference TRBV7-8 and TRBJ2-3 provide the parts outside the CDR3, is GAGVSQSPRYKVAKRGQDVALRCDPISGHVSLFWYQQALGQGPEFLTYFQNEAQLDKSGLPSDRFFAERPEGSVSTLKIQRTQQEDSAVYLCASSRTSVTDTQYFGPGTRLTVL.

The J gene is TRBJ2-3, the V gene TRBV6-5; D is undetermined. The CDR3 spans 14 residues. Trimming took off 0 bases at V and 5 bases at J, with 9 bases between the two ends. Germline loops: CDR1 MNHEY, CDR2 SVGAGI. The CDR3 region has the DNA TGTGCCAGCAGTTACTCTCTCCGGAAAGATACGCAGTATTTT. It is translated as CASSYSLRKDTQYF.

This clone was observed once. The chain carries TRBV6-4 and TRBJ1-5; 9 bases agree with TRBD1. With 3 bases clipped from V and 7 bases from J, the junction kept 22 bases outside the gene matches. Germline CDR1 and CDR2: MRHNA and SNTAGT. CDR3 length equals 20 residues. The CDR3 reads CASSEPFTSRDREVGQPQHF. Here the CDR3 DNA reads TGTGCCAGCAGTGAACCGTTCACGTCCCGGGACAGGGAAGTGGGGCAGCCCCAGCATTTT.

This rearrangement joins TRBV5-1 to TRBJ2-3, with D perhaps matching TRBD1 (6 bases). V gave up 4 bases and J gave up 3 bases, with 15 bases separating them. CDR1 and CDR2 from the germline V gene are SGHRS and YFSETQ. CDR3 length equals 15 residues. For the CDR3, the DNA is TGCGCCAGCAGCCCGGGACAACTTCTTACAGATACGCAGTATTTT. Amino acids: CASSPGQLLTDTQYF.

This chain joins TRBV27 and TRBJ2-1; unclear D gene. Trimming left V 8 bases short and J 4 bases short, with 6 bases between. This CDR3 is built from 11 residues. CDR1 is MNHEY and CDR2 is SMNVEV in the germline V gene (reference sequence). CDR3 amino acids: CASQRYNEQFF. CDR3 DNA: TGTGCCAGCCAAAGGTACAATGAGCAGTTCTTC.

This clone came up a few times. V is TRBV28 and J is TRBJ1-2, with 9 bases identical to TRBD1. V gave up 6 bases and J gave up 4 bases; unmatched junction bases: 6. Germline loops: CDR1 MDHEN, CDR2 SYDVKM. This CDR3 region has 14 residues. CDR3 bases: TGTGCCAGCAGGACCGGGACAGGGACCTATGGCTACACCTTC. Translated, it gives CASRTGTGTYGYTF.

The chain combines TRBV6-5 with TRBJ2-7; 9 nucleotides agree with TRBD1. The germline gives CDR1 MNHEY, CDR2 SVGAGI. Trimming removed 9 bases from V and 6 bases from J; junction bases left unmatched: 9. This CDR3 has 13 residues. This chain's CDR3 is CASIGTGRGEQYF. For the CDR3, the DNA is TGTGCCAGTATTGGGACAGGGAGGGGCGAGCAGTACTTC.

The V call is TRBV5-1, the J call TRBJ2-4; TRBD2 is a possible D gene (7 bases). This CDR3 has 14 residues. Trimming pared 2 bases from V and 9 bases from J, leaving 15 bases between. Germline V CDR1 and CDR2: SGHRS, YFSETQ. The CDR3, as DNA: TGCGCCAGCAGCTTTGCGGGGGCTGAAGGCATTCAGTACTTC. Protein: CASSFAGAEGIQYF.

The chain joins TRBV7-8 to TRBJ2-5; perhaps TRBD2 as D (6 bases). Germline V gene sequence: CDR1 SGHVS, CDR2 FQNEAQ. This CDR3 has 16 residues. With 2 bases removed from V and 2 bases from J, the gap between germline ends came to 15 bases. This CDR3 is CASSLSIGGGQETQYF. Here the CDR3 DNA reads TGTGCCAGCAGCTTATCTATCGGGGGTGGACAAGAGACCCAGTACTTC.

This clone was seen a single time. This sequence joins TRBV5-4 and TRBJ2-2; maybe TRBD2 (5 bases). The CDR3 runs 16 residues. V gave up 3 bases and J gave up 6 bases, with 18 bases separating them. The germline V gene has CDR1 SGHNT and CDR2 YYREEE (reference sequence). This chain's CDR3 is CASSSSGIGIAGELFF. For the CDR3, the DNA is TGTGCCAGCAGCTCTTCCGGGATTGGAATCGCCGGGGAGCTGTTTTTT.